This passage covers 30 T cell receptor beta chains from one sample sequenced in a study of cytomegalovirus exposure and HLA in healthy donors. PCR amplification relied on 60 Vbeta primers (plus 13 Jbeta primers). Clones were read by immunoSEQ multiplex PCR, and TCRdb kept only the in-frame ones, dropping some. The sample records about 110,000 clones, roughly 80% being singletons. The source material was PBMCs. These receptors all come from a female donor in good health and CMV-seropositive.

CDR3 nucleotide sequence: TGTGCCTGGAGTGTACGGGGGGTTACGCAGTATTTT. It yields the protein CAWSVRGVTQYF. V usage is TRBV30 and J usage is TRBJ2-3, with 7 bases that match TRBD2. The CDR3 spans 12 residues. Trimming cost V 0 bases and J 8 bases; bases outside gene matches: 2. CDR1 GTSNPN and CDR2 SVGIG come from the germline V gene (reference sequence).

This clone came up a few times. The gene calls are TRBV2 and TRBJ2-6; a weak D match, TRBD2 (5 bases). Germline V CDR1 and CDR2: SNHLY, FYNNEI. The CDR3 spans 16 residues. Trimming left V 3 bases short and J 0 bases short, with 9 bases between. The CDR3 sequence: CASSEEASSGANVLTF. The CDR3 coding sequence is TGTGCCAGCAGTGAGGAGGCCTCCTCTGGGGCCAACGTCCTGACTTTC.

The chain carries TRBV27 and TRBJ1-2, with D possibly matching TRBD1 (5 bases). This CDR3 contains 19 residues. V was cut by 9 bases and J by 0 bases, with 29 bases left in between. Germline CDR1 and CDR2: MNHEY and SMNVEV (reference sequence). The DNA for the CDR3 is TGTGCCAGACCGCACAGGTCCAGGATGGAAGTCAGAGCTAACTATGGCTACACCTTC. Translated: CARPHRSRMEVRANYGYTF.

In its sample, this clone was seen once. This chain uses TRBV10-2 with TRBJ2-1, with D unclear. V dropped 4 bases and J dropped 4 bases, with 2 bases sitting between them. From germline, CDR1 is WSHSY and CDR2 SAAADI. The CDR3 loop spans 11 amino acids. The CDR3 sequence: CASSAYNEQFF. CDR3 nucleotide sequence: TGCGCCAGCAGTGCTTACAATGAGCAGTTCTTC.

This chain connects TRBV28 to TRBJ1-6, with a weak D call TRBD1 (5 bases). Germline CDR1 MDHEN, CDR2 SYDVKM. The V and J ends lost 2 bases and 7 bases respectively, with 18 bases between them. CDR3 length: 17 amino acids. CDR3 in amino acids: CASSLGGTQGRNSPLHF. The CDR3 DNA reads as TGTGCCAGCAGTTTAGGGGGGACGCAGGGACGAAATTCACCCCTCCACTTT.

J is TRBJ1-1 and V is TRBV5-6; maybe TRBD1 (6 bases). Trimming left V 3 bases short and J 4 bases short, with 16 bases between. The CDR3 is 15 amino acids. Germline CDR1 reads SGHDT; CDR2 reads YYEEEE. CDR3 loop: CASSWEQGYSTEAFF. In nucleotides, the CDR3 is TGTGCCAGCAGCTGGGAACAGGGTTATAGCACTGAAGCTTTCTTT.

The genes are TRBV30 and TRBJ1-5; the match to TRBD1 covers 9 bases. The CDR3 has 14 residues. J was trimmed by 6 bases and V by 1 base; bases with no gene match: 4. Germline V gene lookup returns CDR1 GTSNPN and CDR2 SVGIG (reference sequence). The CDR3 nucleotides are TGTGCCTGGAGTGGGGCGACAGGGGGTCAGCCCCAGCATTTT. Translation gives CAWSGATGGQPQHF.

The chain employs TRBV29-1 and TRBJ2-7; 8 bases map to TRBD1. Germline CDR1 is SQVTM and CDR2 is ANQGSEA. There are 13 residues in the CDR3. V lost 4 bases and J lost 2; bases outside the gene matches: 4. In nucleotides, the CDR3 is TGCAGCGTTGGAGACAGGGGCACCTACGAGCAGTACTTC. Protein product: CSVGDRGTYEQYF.

V is TRBV29-1 and J is TRBJ2-5; TRBD2 is a possible D gene (5 bases). The CDR3 spans 12 residues. Trimming cost V 1 base and J 7 bases, with 10 bases left between them. Germline CDR1 is SQVTM and CDR2 is ANQGSEA. The CDR3, as DNA: TGCAGCGTTGAAGCCCCTGGAGGGACCCAGTACTTC. Protein: CSVEAPGGTQYF.

This chain joins TRBV6-1 and TRBJ1-2; 9 positions match TRBD1. Trimming removed 4 bases from V and 4 bases from J; junction bases left unmatched: 16. The length of the CDR3 is 18 residues. Germline assignment: CDR1 MNHNS and CDR2 SASEGT. The CDR3 is CASSAAWTGADGGYGYTF. CDR3 nucleotide sequence: TGTGCCAGCAGTGCGGCCTGGACAGGGGCTGACGGGGGCTATGGCTACACCTTC.

The chain uses TRBV19 and TRBJ1-5; D is uncertain. V shed 7 bases and J shed 0 bases, with 10 bases lying between them. CDR3 length equals 14 residues. CDR1 LNHDA and CDR2 SQIVND come from the germline V gene (reference sequence). Here the CDR3 reads CASTLYGSNQPQHF. The CDR3 region has the DNA TGTGCCAGTACCCTATATGGTAGCAATCAGCCCCAGCATTTT.

This clone appeared once. Other nucleotide sequences from this sample produce the same CDR3. The chain employs TRBV25-1 and TRBJ1-1; D is unresolved. V lost 7 bases and J lost 4, with 16 bases in between. Germline CDR1 is MGHDK and CDR2 is SYGVNS. The length of the CDR3 is 14 residues. This CDR3 reads CASTSNSRGTEAFF. CDR3 in DNA: TGTGCCAGCACTTCGAATTCGCGAGGCACTGAAGCTTTCTTT. Full variable domain (remainder filled in from reference TRBV25-1 and TRBJ1-1): EADIYQTPRYLVIGTGKKITLECSQTMGHDKMYWYQQDPGMELHLIHYSYGVNSTEKGDLSSESTVSRIRTEHFPLTLESARPSHTSQYLCASTSNSRGTEAFFGQGTRLTVV.

The chain has TRBV6-6 and TRBJ2-3, with D possibly TRBD2 on 6 matching bases. The CDR3 spans 13 residues. Looked up from germline, CDR1 is MNHNY and CDR2 is SVGAGI (reference sequence). The V gene lost 7 bases and the J gene lost 6 bases, with 14 bases spanning the gap. Here the CDR3 reads CASKPGSGDTQYF. CDR3 sequence (DNA): TGTGCCAGCAAACCCGGGAGTGGGGATACGCAGTATTTT.

V usage is TRBV6-5 and J usage is TRBJ2-1; D might be TRBD2 (7 bases). The CDR3 is 16 amino acids. Trimming removed 4 bases from V and 0 bases from J, with 13 bases in between. CDR1 is MNHEY, CDR2 SVGAGI, per germline. CDR3 sequence (DNA): TGTGCCAGCAGTTCCGAAGCGGGACACTCCTACAATGAGCAGTTCTTC. Amino acids: CASSSEAGHSYNEQFF.

CDR3 sequence (DNA): TGCGCCAGCAGCCAAACCCCCCCGGACAGGGTAGGTCAGCCCCAGCATTTT. Translating gives CASSQTPPDRVGQPQHF. The chain combines TRBV4-1 with TRBJ1-5, with 8 bases aligning to TRBD1. Per germline, CDR1 MGHRA and CDR2 YSYEKL. The J segment lost 6 bases and the V segment lost 2 bases, leaving 12 bases of the junction unmatched. The CDR3 covers 17 residues.

The chain has TRBV6-1 and TRBJ1-5; 7 positions match TRBD1. CDR1 MNHNS and CDR2 SASEGT come from the germline V gene. Germline trimming cut 5 bases from V and 4 bases from J; bases unmatched to any gene: 5. The length of the CDR3 is 14 residues. CDR3 in DNA: TGTGCCAGCAGTTCGACAGGGCCGAATCAGCCCCAGCATTTT. The encoded protein is CASSSTGPNQPQHF.

The chain uses TRBV29-1 and TRBJ1-1; D is ambiguous. The CDR3 runs to 14 residues. Between the trimmed V and J ends, which lost 2 bases and 1 base, there was a span of 11 bases. The germline CDR1 and CDR2 sequences are SQVTM and ANQGSEA. CDR3 protein: CSVERQWANTEAFF. CDR3 coding DNA: TGCAGCGTTGAACGACAATGGGCGAACACTGAAGCTTTCTTT.

This chain joins TRBV28 and TRBJ1-1, with 10 bases fitting TRBD1. V lost 5 bases and J lost 1; bases outside the gene matches: 4. The germline CDR1 and CDR2 sequences are MDHEN and SYDVKM. The CDR3 is 15 amino acids. The CDR3: CASSKRTGGNTEAFF. In nucleotides, the CDR3 is TGTGCCAGCAGTAAAAGGACAGGGGGGAACACTGAAGCTTTCTTT.

The chain employs TRBV5-1 and TRBJ1-5; 9 positions match TRBD1. Germline CDR1 is SGHRS and CDR2 is YFSETQ. The CDR3 sequence is 15 residues long. The trim removed 2 bases at V and 6 bases at J, leaving 6 bases unmatched. As DNA, the CDR3 is TGCGCCAGCAGCTTAACGGGACAGGGACTTCAGCCCCAGCATTTT. Translating it yields CASSLTGQGLQPQHF.

The rearrangement links TRBV2 to TRBJ1-2; D not resolved. Germline V gene data show CDR1 as SNHLY and CDR2 as FYNNEI. Trimming cost V 6 bases and J 8 bases, with 16 bases left between them. The CDR3 has 13 residues. The CDR3 sequence is CASRPASSGGYTF. The CDR3 DNA is TGTGCCAGCAGGCCAGCCTCATCGGGAGGCTACACCTTC. Based on the CDR3 plus reference TRBV2 and TRBJ1-2, the full variable domain is EPEVTQTPSHQVTQMGQEVILRCVPISNHLYFYWYRQILGQKVEFLVSFYNNEISEKSEIFDDQFSVERPDGSNFTLKIRSTKLEDSAMYFCASRPASSGGYTFGSGTRLTVV.

This chain connects TRBV27 to TRBJ1-5, with 7 bases matching TRBD1. Germline loops: CDR1 MNHEY, CDR2 SMNVEV (reference sequence). The V gene end was trimmed by 6 bases and the J gene end by 2 bases; junction bases not matched to a gene: 13. This CDR3 region has 17 residues. The CDR3 DNA is TGTGCCAGCAGGGGGAATGGAGGGGGCATAGGCAATCAGCCCCAGCATTTT. This sequence encodes CASRGNGGGIGNQPQHF.

The chain uses TRBV7-6 and TRBJ1-1; the match to TRBD1 covers 11 bases. CDR3 length: 16 residues. Germline-derived CDR1 and CDR2 are SGHVS and FNYEAQ. V shed 2 bases, J shed 5 bases, and the junction held 7 bases outside the gene matches. The CDR3 here is CASSLTPGQGVTEAFF. CDR3 coding DNA: TGTGCCAGCAGCTTAACGCCGGGACAGGGGGTTACTGAAGCTTTCTTT.

The J gene is TRBJ2-7, the V gene TRBV7-2, with D unclear. V lost 2 bases and J lost 3, with 14 bases in between. From germline, CDR1 is SGHTA and CDR2 FQGNSA. This CDR3 comprises 15 residues. Written as DNA, the CDR3 is TGTGCCAGCAGCTTATACGTCTCTCCCGGCTACGAGCAGTACTTC. Protein: CASSLYVSPGYEQYF.

The chain is built from TRBV5-6 and TRBJ1-1; D ambiguous. V lost 4 bases, J lost 10 bases, and 14 bases lay in between. This CDR3 spans 12 amino acids. Per germline, CDR1 SGHDT and CDR2 YYEEEE. CDR3 sequence reads: CASSLWSGAAFF. The CDR3 DNA reads as TGTGCCAGCAGCCTATGGTCGGGAGCAGCTTTCTTT.

V usage is TRBV7-2 and J usage is TRBJ1-6; D unclear. There are 12 residues in the CDR3. Germline CDR1 reads SGHTA; CDR2 reads FQGNSA. V was trimmed by 1 base and J by 10 bases, leaving 5 bases between them. CDR3 nucleotides: TGTGCCAGCAGCTTAGGAGGATCACCCCTCCACTTT. Translating gives CASSLGGSPLHF.

This sequence joins TRBV2 and TRBJ2-7, with 12 bases aligning to TRBD2. Germline V lookup: CDR1 SNHLY, CDR2 FYNNEI. CDR3 length: 14 amino acids. V dropped 5 bases and J dropped 2; count of bases not matched to a gene: 1. In nucleotides, the CDR3 is TGTGCCAGCAGTTCTAGCGGGGGGGCCTACGAGCAGTACTTC. Protein: CASSSSGGAYEQYF.

V gene TRBV27 combines with J gene TRBJ1-4, with 7 nucleotides matching TRBD1. The trim removed 4 bases at V and 7 bases at J, leaving 12 bases unmatched. CDR3 length: 16 residues. Germline CDR1 is MNHEY and CDR2 is SMNVEV (reference sequence). The CDR3 reads CASSSPRTGLTEKLFF. CDR3 in DNA: TGTGCCAGCAGTTCTCCAAGGACAGGCCTTACTGAAAAACTGTTTTTT.

The J gene is TRBJ2-5, the V gene TRBV30; 9 nucleotides match TRBD2. The CDR3 sequence is 14 residues long. J was trimmed by 5 bases and V by 5 bases; bases with no gene match: 9. Germline CDR1 is GTSNPN and CDR2 is SVGIG (reference sequence). The CDR3 is CAWGMIAGVETQYF. As DNA, the CDR3 is TGTGCCTGGGGAATGATAGCGGGAGTTGAGACCCAGTACTTC.

The chain has TRBV6-1 and TRBJ1-5, with D possibly TRBD1 on 5 matching bases. With 4 bases removed from V and 9 bases from J, the gap between germline ends came to 25 bases. The CDR3 totals 17 residues. Looked up from germline, CDR1 is MNHNS and CDR2 is SASEGT. CDR3: CASSARSTSARQRPQHF. Written as DNA, the CDR3 is TGTGCCAGCAGTGCCAGGAGTACATCAGCTCGACAGCGGCCCCAGCATTTT.

The V and J genes are TRBV7-2 and TRBJ2-1; no clear D gene. The CDR3 spans 13 residues. Germline loops: CDR1 SGHTA, CDR2 FQGNSA. Trimming removed 1 base at V and 9 bases at J, with 10 bases between. CDR3 sequence: CASSLGTVSEQFF. The CDR3 DNA reads as TGTGCCAGCAGCTTAGGTACGGTGTCTGAGCAGTTCTTC.